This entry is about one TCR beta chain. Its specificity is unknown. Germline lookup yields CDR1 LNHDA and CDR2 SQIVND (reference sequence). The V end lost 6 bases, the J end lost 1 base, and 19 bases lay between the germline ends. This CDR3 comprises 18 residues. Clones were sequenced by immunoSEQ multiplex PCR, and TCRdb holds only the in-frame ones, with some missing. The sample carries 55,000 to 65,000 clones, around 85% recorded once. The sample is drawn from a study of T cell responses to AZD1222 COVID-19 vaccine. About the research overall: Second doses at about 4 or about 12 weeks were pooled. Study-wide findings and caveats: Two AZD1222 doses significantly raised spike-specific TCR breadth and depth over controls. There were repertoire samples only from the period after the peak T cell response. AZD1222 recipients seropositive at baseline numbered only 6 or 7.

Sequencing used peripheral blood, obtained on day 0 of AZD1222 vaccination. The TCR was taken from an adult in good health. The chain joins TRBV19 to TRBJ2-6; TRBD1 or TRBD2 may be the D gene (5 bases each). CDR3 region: CASSVLPGRKSGANVLTF. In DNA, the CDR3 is TGTGCCAGTAGCGTCCTCCCGGGACGGAAGTCTGGGGCCAACGTCCTGACTTTC.